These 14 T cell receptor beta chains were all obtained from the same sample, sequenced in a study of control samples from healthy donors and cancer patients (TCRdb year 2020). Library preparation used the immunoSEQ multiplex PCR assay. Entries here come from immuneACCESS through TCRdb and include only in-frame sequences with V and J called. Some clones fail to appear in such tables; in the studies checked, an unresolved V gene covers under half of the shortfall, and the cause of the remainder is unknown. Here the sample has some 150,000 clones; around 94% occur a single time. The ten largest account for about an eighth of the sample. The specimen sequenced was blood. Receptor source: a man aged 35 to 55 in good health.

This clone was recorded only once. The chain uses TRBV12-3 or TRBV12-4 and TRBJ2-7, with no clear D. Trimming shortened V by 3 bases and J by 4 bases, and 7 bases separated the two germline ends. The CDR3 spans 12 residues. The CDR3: CASSFMVYEQYF. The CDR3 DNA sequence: TGTGCCAGCAGTTTCATGGTATACGAGCAGTACTTC.

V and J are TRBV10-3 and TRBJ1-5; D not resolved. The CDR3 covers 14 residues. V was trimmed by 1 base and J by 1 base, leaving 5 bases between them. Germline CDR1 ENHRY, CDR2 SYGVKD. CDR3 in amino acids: CAISEWESNQPQHF. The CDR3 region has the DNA TGTGCCATCAGTGAGTGGGAGAGCAATCAGCCCCAGCATTTT.

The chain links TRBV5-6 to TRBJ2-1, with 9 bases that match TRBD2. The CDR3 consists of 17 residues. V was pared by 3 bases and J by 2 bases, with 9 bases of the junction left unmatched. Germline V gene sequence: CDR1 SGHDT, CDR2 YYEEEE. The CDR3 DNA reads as TGTGCCAGCAGCTCAAGCCAAGCGGGGGGTACCTACAATGAGCAGTTCTTC. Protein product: CASSSSQAGGTYNEQFF.

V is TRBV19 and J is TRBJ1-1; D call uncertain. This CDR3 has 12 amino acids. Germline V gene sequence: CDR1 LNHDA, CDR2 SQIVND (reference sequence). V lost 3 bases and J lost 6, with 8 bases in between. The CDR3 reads CASSIMGPEAFF. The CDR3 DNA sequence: TGTGCCAGTAGTATTATGGGCCCTGAAGCTTTCTTT. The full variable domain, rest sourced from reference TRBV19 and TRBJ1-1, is DGGITQSPKYLFRKEGQNVTLSCEQNLNHDAMYWYRQDPGQGLRLIYYSQIVNDFQKGDIAEGYSVSREKKESFPLTVTSAQKNPTAFYLCASSIMGPEAFFGQGTRLTVV.

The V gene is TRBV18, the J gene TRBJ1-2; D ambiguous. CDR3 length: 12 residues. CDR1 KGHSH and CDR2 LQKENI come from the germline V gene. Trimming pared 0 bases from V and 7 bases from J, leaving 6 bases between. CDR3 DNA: TGTGCCAGCTCACCACCTGGCCTTGGCTACACCTTC. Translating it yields CASSPPGLGYTF.

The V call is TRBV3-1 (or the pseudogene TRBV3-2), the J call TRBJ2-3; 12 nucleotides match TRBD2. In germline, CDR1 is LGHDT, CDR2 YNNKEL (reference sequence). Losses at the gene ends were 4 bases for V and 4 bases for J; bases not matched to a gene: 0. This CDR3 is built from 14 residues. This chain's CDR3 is CASSPSGGADTQYF. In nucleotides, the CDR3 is TGTGCCAGCAGCCCTAGCGGGGGGGCAGATACGCAGTATTTT.

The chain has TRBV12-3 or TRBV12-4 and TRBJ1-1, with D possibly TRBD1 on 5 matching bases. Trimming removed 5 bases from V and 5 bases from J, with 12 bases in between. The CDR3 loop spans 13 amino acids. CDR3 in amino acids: CASSPRGVTEAFF. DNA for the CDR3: TGTGCCAGCAGTCCCCGGGGGGTTACTGAAGCTTTCTTT.

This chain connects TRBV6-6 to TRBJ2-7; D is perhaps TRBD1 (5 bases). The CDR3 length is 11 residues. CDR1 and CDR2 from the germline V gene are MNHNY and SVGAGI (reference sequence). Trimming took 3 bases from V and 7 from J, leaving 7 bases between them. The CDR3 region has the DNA TGTGCCAGCAGTTATAAGGGGGAGCAGTACTTC. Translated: CASSYKGEQYF.

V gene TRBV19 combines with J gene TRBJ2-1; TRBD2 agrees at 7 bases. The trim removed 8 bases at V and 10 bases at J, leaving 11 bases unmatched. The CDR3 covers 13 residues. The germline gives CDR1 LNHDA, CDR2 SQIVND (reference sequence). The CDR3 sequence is CASSSGEGEEQFF. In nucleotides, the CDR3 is TGTGCCAGTTCGAGCGGGGAAGGTGAGGAGCAGTTCTTC.

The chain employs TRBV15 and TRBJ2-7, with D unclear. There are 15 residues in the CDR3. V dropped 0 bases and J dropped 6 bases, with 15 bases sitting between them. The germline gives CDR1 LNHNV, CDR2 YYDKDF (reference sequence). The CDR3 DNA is TGTGCCACCAGCAGAGATCACCAGAGTGCCCTCGAGCAGTACTTC. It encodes CATSRDHQSALEQYF.

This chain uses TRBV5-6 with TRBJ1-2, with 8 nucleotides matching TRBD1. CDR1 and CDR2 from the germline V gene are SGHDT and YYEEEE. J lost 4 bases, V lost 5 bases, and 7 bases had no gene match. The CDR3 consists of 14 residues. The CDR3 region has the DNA TGTGCCAGCAGTATCGACAGGGGCGTCTATGGCTACACCTTC. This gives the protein CASSIDRGVYGYTF. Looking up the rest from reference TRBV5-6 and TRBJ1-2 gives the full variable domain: DAGVTQSPTHLIKTRGQQVTLRCSPKSGHDTVSWYQQALGQGPQFIFQYYEEEERQRGNFPDRFSGHQFPNYSSELNVNALLLGDSALYLCASSIDRGVYGYTFGSGTRLTVV.

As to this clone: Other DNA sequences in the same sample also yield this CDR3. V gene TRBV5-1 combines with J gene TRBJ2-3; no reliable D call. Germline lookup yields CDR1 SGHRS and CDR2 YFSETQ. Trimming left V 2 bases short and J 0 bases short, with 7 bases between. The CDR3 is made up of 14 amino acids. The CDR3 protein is CASSFGRSTDTQYF. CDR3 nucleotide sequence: TGCGCCAGCAGCTTTGGCAGAAGCACAGATACGCAGTATTTT.

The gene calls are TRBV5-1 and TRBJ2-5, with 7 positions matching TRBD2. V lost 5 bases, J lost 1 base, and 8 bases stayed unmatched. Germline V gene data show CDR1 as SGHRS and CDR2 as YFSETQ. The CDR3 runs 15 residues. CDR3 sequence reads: CASSSQRGSQETQYF. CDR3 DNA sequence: TGCGCCAGCAGTAGTCAGCGGGGATCCCAAGAGACCCAGTACTTC.

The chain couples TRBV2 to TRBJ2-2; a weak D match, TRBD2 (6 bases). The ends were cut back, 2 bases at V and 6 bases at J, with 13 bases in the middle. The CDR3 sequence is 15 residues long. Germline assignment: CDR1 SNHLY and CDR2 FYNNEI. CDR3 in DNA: TGTGCCAGCAGTGAACTAGCGAGAGGAGCCGGGGAGCTGTTTTTT. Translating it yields CASSELARGAGELFF.